Listed below are T cell receptor beta chains from one sample, sequenced in a study of blood T cell repertoires in COVID-19. Only in-frame clones appear in the TCRdb table, and some are missing; sequencing was by immunoSEQ multiplex PCR. The table has fewer than 350,000 clones, about nine tenths seen once. Sample: PBMCs or T cells enriched from blood (not recorded which). The receptors were gathered from a woman aged 25 to 45 who had been exposed to COVID-19. Each CDR3 is given with its conserved first and last residue. The D gene is left open where the match is weak.

V gene	J gene	D gene	CDR3 protein	CDR3 DNA
TRBV27	TRBJ1-5	NA	CASSLQGSNQPQHF	TGTGCCAGCAGTCTACAGGGTAGCAATCAGCCCCAGCATTTT
TRBV6-5	TRBJ2-1	TRBD2	CASSYERAGAYNEQFF	TGTGCCAGCAGTTACGAGAGAGCGGGGGCCTACAATGAGCAGTTCTTC
TRBV15	TRBJ1-5	NA	CATSRPLFQPQHF	TGTGCCACCAGCAGACCCCTTTTTCAGCCCCAGCATTTT
TRBV19	TRBJ2-3	NA	CATGGQNTQYF	TGTGCCACAGGCGGACAGAATACGCAGTATTTT
TRBV29-1	TRBJ2-5	NA	CSVEVQGRAWGSQYF	TGCAGCGTTGAAGTTCAGGGGAGGGCTTGGGGTTCCCAGTACTTC
TRBV7-9	TRBJ2-1	TRBD2	CASSLAGGQYNEQFF	TGTGCCAGCAGCCTAGCGGGAGGGCAATACAATGAGCAGTTCTTC
TRBV7-3	TRBJ2-3	TRBD1	CASSLTYGTGLTSTDTQYF	TGTGCCAGCAGCTTAACGTACGGGACAGGCCTGACTAGCACAGATACGCAGTATTTT
TRBV6-2/TRBV6-3	TRBJ2-1	TRBD2	CASSPLSGRANEQFF	TGTGCCAGCAGTCCGCTCAGCGGGAGGGCGAATGAGCAGTTCTTC
TRBV27	TRBJ1-1	TRBD1	CASSKDRGGTEAFF	TGTGCCAGCAGTAAAGACAGGGGTGGCACTGAAGCTTTCTTT
TRBV7-9	TRBJ2-5	NA	CASSLGAGTDQETQYF	TGTGCCAGCAGCTTAGGGGCAGGAACGGACCAAGAGACCCAGTACTTC
TRBV28	TRBJ1-1	TRBD1	CASSSLILGQGASWDTEAFF	TGTGCCAGCAGTTCTTTGATTCTGGGACAGGGGGCGAGTTGGGACACTGAAGCTTTCTTT
TRBV5-1	TRBJ2-3	TRBD2	CASSGMFSGISDTQYF	TGCGCCAGCAGCGGAATGTTCAGCGGGATATCAGATACGCAGTATTTT
TRBV7-6	TRBJ1-1	NA	CASSLESGIAVGTEAFF	TGTGCCAGCAGCTTAGAAAGCGGAATAGCGGTAGGCACTGAAGCTTTCTTT
TRBV13	TRBJ1-1	NA	CASSPGRTEGNTEAFF	TGTGCCAGCAGCCCAGGGCGGACAGAGGGGAACACTGAAGCTTTCTTT
TRBV19	TRBJ2-3	NA	CASSTRVGGTDTQYF	TGTGCCAGTAGTACGCGCGTAGGGGGCACAGATACGCAGTATTTT
TRBV11-2	TRBJ2-7	TRBD2	CASSLGGGQGTHEQYF	TGTGCCAGCAGCTTAGGGGGAGGGCAGGGAACCCACGAGCAGTACTTC
TRBV19	TRBJ1-5	TRBD1	CASSPRTGPYSNQPQHF	TGTGCCAGTAGTCCCCGGACAGGGCCGTATAGCAATCAGCCCCAGCATTTT
TRBV28	TRBJ2-7	TRBD2	CASSLGLAGDHGYEQYF	TGTGCCAGCAGTTTAGGACTAGCGGGAGATCACGGCTACGAGCAGTACTTC
TRBV5-1	TRBJ1-2	TRBD1	CASSLAADRGRGYTF	TGCGCCAGCAGCTTGGCCGCGGACAGGGGACGCGGCTACACCTTC
TRBV5-1	TRBJ1-5	TRBD1	CASSPTGLNSNQPQHF	TGCGCCAGCAGCCCGACAGGGCTGAATAGCAATCAGCCCCAGCATTTT